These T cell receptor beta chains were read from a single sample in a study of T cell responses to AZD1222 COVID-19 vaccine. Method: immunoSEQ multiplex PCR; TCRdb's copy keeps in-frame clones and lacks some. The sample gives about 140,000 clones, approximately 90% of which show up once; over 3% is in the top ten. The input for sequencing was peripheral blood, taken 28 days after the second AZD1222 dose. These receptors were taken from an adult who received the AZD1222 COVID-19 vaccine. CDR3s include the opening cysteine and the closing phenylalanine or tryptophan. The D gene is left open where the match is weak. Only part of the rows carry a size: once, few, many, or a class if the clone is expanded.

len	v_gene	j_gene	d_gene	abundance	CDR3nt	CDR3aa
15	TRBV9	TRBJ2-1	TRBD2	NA	TGTGCCAGCAGCCCACCCGCGGGGGGTCGCAATGAGCAGTTCTTC	CASSPPAGGRNEQFF
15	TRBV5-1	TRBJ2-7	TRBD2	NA	TGCGCCAGCAGCTTGGCTTCTAGCGGGAGGGGCGAGCAGTACTTC	CASSLASSGRGEQYF
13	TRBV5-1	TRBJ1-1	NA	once	TGCGCCAGCGGGGATCGGATGAACACTGAAGCTTTCTTT	CASGDRMNTEAFF
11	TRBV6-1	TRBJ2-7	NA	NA	TGTGCCAGCAGTGAAGAGATGTCCCGATCTTTC	CASSEEMSRSF
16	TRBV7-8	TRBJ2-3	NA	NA	TGTGCCAGCAGCTTAGAGGGGGGTGTACGGTCAGATACGCAGTATTTT	CASSLEGGVRSDTQYF
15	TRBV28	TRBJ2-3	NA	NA	TGTGCCAGCAGTGCAATGTGGGGGAGGCAAGATACGCAGTATTTT	CASSAMWGRQDTQYF
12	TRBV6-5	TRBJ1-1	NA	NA	TGTGCCAGCAGCATAGGGAACACTGAAGCTTTCTTT	CASSIGNTEAFF
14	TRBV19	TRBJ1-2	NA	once	TGTGCCAGTAGTATCAAGGGGCGCGACTATGGCTACACCTTC	CASSIKGRDYGYTF
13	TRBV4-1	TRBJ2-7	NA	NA	TGCGCCAGCAGCCAAGGACAGGACTACGAGCAGTACTTC	CASSQGQDYEQYF
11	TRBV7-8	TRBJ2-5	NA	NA	TGTGCCAGCAGCCCGGGTGAGACCCAGTACTTC	CASSPGETQYF
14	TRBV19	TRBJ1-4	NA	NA	TGTGCCAGTAGTAGGGGCGAGGCTAATGAAAAACTGTTTTTT	CASSRGEANEKLFF
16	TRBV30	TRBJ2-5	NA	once	TGTGCCTGGAGTGCGGGGTTCTCGGGGGCAGAAGAGACCCAGTACTTC	CAWSAGFSGAEETQYF
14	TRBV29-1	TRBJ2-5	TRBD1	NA	TGCAGCGTTCAGGGGACAGGGGGTGACCGGACCCAGTACTTC	CSVQGTGGDRTQYF
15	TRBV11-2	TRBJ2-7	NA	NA	TGTGCCAGCAGCTTCTCTCCTCGGGGGAGCTACGAGCAGTACTTC	CASSFSPRGSYEQYF
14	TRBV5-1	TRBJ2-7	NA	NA	TGCGCCAGCAGCTTGTTGCAGGGGCCCTACGAGCAGTACTTC	CASSLLQGPYEQYF
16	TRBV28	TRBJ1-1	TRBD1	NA	TGTGCCAGCAGACCTGAAGACAGGGCTGTGAACACTGAAGCTTTCTTT	CASRPEDRAVNTEAFF
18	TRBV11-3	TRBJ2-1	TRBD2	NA	TGTGCCAGCAGCCCAACCCCTGGGACTAGCGGGAGGGGTAATGAGCAGTTCTTC	CASSPTPGTSGRGNEQFF
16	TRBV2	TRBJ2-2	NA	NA	TGTGCCAGCAGTGAAAGAGGGGGGCGTACCACCGGGGAGCTGTTTTTT	CASSERGGRTTGELFF
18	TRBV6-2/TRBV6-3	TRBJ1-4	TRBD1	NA	TGTGCCAGCAGTTACGGGACAGCGTCGCTACCCGTGAATGAAAAACTGTTTTTT	CASSYGTASLPVNEKLFF
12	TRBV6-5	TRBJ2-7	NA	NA	TGTGCCAGCACCACCACAGGGTACGAGCAGTACTTC	CASTTTGYEQYF
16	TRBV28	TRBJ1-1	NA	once	TGTGCCAGCAGGATATTCATCCGGGGGAACTACACTGAAGCTTTCTTT	CASRIFIRGNYTEAFF
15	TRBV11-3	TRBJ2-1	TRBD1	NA	TGTGCCAGCAGCTCGGACAGGGGTTCCTACAATGAGCAGTTCTTC	CASSSDRGSYNEQFF
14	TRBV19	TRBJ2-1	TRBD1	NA	TGTGCCAGTACTGGGACAGGGGCGCTTTGGGAGCAGTTCTTC	CASTGTGALWEQFF
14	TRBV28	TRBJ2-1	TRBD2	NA	TGTGCCAGCTTAGGAGCGGGGGCTAACAATGAGCAGTTCTTC	CASLGAGANNEQFF
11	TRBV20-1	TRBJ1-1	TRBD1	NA	TGCAGTGCGACCCGGGACAGTGCAGCTTTCTTT	CSATRDSAAFF
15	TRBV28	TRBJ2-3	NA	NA	TGTGCCAGCAGTTTAGTGGGGGGGCTGACAGATACGCAGTATTTT	CASSLVGGLTDTQYF
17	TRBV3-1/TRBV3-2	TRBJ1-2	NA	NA	TGTGCCAGCAGCCACAGGACAATAGAACGGGGGCGGGATGGCTACACCTTC	CASSHRTIERGRDGYTF
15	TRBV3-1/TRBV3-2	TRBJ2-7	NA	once	TGTGCCAGCACCTCCTCGGGGCGTGACTCCTACGAGCAGTACTTC	CASTSSGRDSYEQYF
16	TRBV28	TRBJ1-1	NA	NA	TGTGCCAGCACCTTTTGGGGACCGGGGGCATTCACTGAAGCTTTCTTT	CASTFWGPGAFTEAFF
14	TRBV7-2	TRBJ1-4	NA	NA	TGTGCCAGCAGCCAGAGTCCGGCAACTGAAAAACTGTTTTTT	CASSQSPATEKLFF
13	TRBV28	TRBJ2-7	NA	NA	TGTGCCAGCCGAACCGGGACACTCTACGAGCAGTACTTC	CASRTGTLYEQYF
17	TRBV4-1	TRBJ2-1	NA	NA	TGCGCCAGCAGCCAAGACAGACATTCGAGCTCCTACAATGAGCAGTTCTTC	CASSQDRHSSSYNEQFF
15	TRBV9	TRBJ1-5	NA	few	TGTGCCAGCAGCGTAGATGGACAAGTCGGTCAGCCCCAGCATTTT	CASSVDGQVGQPQHF
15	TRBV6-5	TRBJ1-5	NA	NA	TGTGCCAGCAGGGGAGGGGTGAGACCTGATGACTCCCAGCATTTT	CASRGGVRPDDSQHF
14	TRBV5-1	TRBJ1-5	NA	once	TGCGCCAGCAGCCCGGACAGTAATTATCAGCCCCAGCATTTT	CASSPDSNYQPQHF
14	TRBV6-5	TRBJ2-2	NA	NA	TGTGCCAGTGCCTGGGCTAGGGACACCGGGGAGCTGTTTTTT	CASAWARDTGELFF
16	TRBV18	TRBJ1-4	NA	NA	TGTGCCAGCTCACCACCGGGGGGGGTATCGGACGAAAAACTGTTTTTT	CASSPPGGVSDEKLFF
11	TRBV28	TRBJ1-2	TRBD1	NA	TGTGCCAGCAGTTCCCAGGGGGTTCACACCTTC	CASSSQGVHTF
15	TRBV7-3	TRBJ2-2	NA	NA	TGTGCCAGCAGCCTAGGACATGCGAACACCGGGGAGCTGTTTTTT	CASSLGHANTGELFF
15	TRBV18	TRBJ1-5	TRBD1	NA	TGTGCCAGCTCATACACGGGACAGCCCAATCAGCCCCAGCATTTT	CASSYTGQPNQPQHF
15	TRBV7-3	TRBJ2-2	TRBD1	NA	TGTGCCAGCAGCGATCGGACAGGGGGCACCGGGGAGCTGTTTTTT	CASSDRTGGTGELFF
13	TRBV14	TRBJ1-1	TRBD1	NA	TGTGCCAGCAGCCGACAGGGGAACACTGAAGCTTTCTTT	CASSRQGNTEAFF
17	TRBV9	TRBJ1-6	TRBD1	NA	TGTGCCAGCAGCGTCCGGGGACAGGGGTCCTATAATTCACCCCTCCACTTT	CASSVRGQGSYNSPLHF
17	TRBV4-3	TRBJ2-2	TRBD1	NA	TGCGCCAGCAGCCAAGAATGGGGACAGGGGGCTTTCGGGGAGCTGTTTTTT	CASSQEWGQGAFGELFF
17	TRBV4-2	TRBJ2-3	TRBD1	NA	TGTGCCAGCAGCCAAAACCCTGGACAGGGGGATTTAGATACGCAGTATTTT	CASSQNPGQGDLDTQYF
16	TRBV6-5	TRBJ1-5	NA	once	TGTGCCAGCAGTTACTCGGGAGGGGCCGGCAATCAGCCCCAGCATTTT	CASSYSGGAGNQPQHF
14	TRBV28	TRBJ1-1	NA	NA	TGTGCCAGCAGTTTATTGGAGGCGGGAACTGAAGCTTTCTTT	CASSLLEAGTEAFF
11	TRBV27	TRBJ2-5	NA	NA	TGTGCCAGCAGTTCCCAAGAGACCCAGTACTTC	CASSSQETQYF
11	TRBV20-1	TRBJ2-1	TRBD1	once	TGCAGTGCTAGTCAGGGGGATGAGCAGTTCTTC	CSASQGDEQFF
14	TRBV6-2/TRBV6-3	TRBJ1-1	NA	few	TGTGCCAGCAGCAAAGTAGGGCTCAACACTGAAGCTTTCTTT	CASSKVGLNTEAFF
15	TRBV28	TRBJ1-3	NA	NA	TGTGCCAGCAGACGGAATCCGGGCTCTGGAAACACCATATATTTT	CASRRNPGSGNTIYF
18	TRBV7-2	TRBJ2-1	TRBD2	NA	TGTGCCAGCAGAGGGGCAGGTGCTAGCGGGAGTTCCTACAATGAGCAGTTCTTC	CASRGAGASGSSYNEQFF
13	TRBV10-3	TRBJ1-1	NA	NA	TGTGCCTCAGCTCGGCAGGGCAACACTGAAGCTTTCTTT	CASARQGNTEAFF
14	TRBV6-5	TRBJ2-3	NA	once	TGTGCCACCGGCCCAGGTAGCGGTCCAGATACGCAGTATTTT	CATGPGSGPDTQYF
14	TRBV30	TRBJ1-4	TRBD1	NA	TGTGCCTGGAGTTCCCCAGGGGGCTTAGAAAAACTGTTTTTT	CAWSSPGGLEKLFF
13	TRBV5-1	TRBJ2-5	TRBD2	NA	TGCGCCAGCAGCTTTGCGGGAGACGAGACCCAGTACTTC	CASSFAGDETQYF
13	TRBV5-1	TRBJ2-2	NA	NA	TGCGCCAGCAGCTTGGATATTTTTGGGGACCTGTTTTTT	CASSLDIFGDLFF
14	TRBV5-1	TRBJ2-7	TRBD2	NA	TGCGCCAGCAGCTCTAGCGGGGGGTTCTACGAGCAGTACTTC	CASSSSGGFYEQYF
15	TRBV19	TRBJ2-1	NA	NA	TGTGCCAGTACCTCCCCCCCCTGGGGGTACAATGAGCAGTTCTTC	CASTSPPWGYNEQFF
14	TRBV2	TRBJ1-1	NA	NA	TGTGCCAGCAGTGCCGACACTAGGGACGCTGAAGCTTTCTTT	CASSADTRDAEAFF